The clone carrying this T cell receptor beta chain has just one count. What it recognizes is unknown. The data are from a study of beta chain features in type 1 diabetes. Every donor had blood drawn once into heparin, roughly 110 mL on average. Whole-study findings and limits: Shortening of TCRB CDR3s, moderate but significant, appeared in all four CD4+ subsets of Type 1 diabetes patients. It was among patients, rather than healthy donors, that naive, central memory and Treg TCRB repertoires appeared more similar.

Since all of the isolated RNA was reverse transcribed, expressed TCRB transcripts were what got sequenced. For naive, central memory and regulatory T cell samples, reads averaged about 3.5 million. Sequencing used immunoSEQ multiplex PCR; TCRdb keeps in-frame clones, though not all of them. Here the sample spans roughly 150,000 clones, roughly 9% being singletons. The sequence came from a woman under 40 with type 1 diabetes. The source material was central memory CD4+ T cells from blood.

CDR3 sequence (DNA): TGCAGCGTTGAAACAGCTAAGCACTATGGCTACACCTTC. Its protein product is CSVETAKHYGYTF. V usage is TRBV29-1 and J usage is TRBJ1-2; D uncertain. The germline gives CDR1 SQVTM, CDR2 ANQGSEA. V lost 2 bases to trimming and J lost 3 bases, with 10 bases between them. The CDR3 spans 13 residues. The variable domain in full, with the rest retrieved from reference TRBV29-1 and TRBJ1-2, is SAVISQKPSRDICQRGTSLTIQCQVDSQVTMMFWYRQQPGQSLTLIATANQGSEATYESGFVIDKFPISRPNLTFSTLTVSNMSPEDSSIYLCSVETAKHYGYTFGSGTRLTVV.